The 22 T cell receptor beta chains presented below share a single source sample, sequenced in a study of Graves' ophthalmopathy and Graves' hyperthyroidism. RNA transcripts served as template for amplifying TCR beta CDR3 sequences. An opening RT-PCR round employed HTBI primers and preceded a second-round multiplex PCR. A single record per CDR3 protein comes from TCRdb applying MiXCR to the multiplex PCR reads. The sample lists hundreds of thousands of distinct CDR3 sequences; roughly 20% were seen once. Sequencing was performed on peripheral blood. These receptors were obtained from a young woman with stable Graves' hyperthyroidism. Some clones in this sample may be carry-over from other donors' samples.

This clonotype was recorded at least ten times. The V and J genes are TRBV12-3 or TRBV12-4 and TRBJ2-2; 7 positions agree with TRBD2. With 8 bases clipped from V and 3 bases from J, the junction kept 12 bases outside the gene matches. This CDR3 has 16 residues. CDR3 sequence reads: CASVGRDGIYTGELFF. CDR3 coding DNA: TGTGCCAGCGTTGGGAGGGACGGGATTTACACCGGGGAGCTGTTTTTT.

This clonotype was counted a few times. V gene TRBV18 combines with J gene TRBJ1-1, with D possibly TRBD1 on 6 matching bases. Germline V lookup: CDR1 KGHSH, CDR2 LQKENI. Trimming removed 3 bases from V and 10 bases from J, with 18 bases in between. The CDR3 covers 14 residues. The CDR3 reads CASSPNRVNGGAFF. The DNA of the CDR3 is TGTGCCAGCTCACCTAACAGGGTGAACGGGGGAGCTTTCTTT.

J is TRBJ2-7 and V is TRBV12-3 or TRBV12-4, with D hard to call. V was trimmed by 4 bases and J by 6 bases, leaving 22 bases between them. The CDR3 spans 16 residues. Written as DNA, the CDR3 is TGTGCCAGCAGTTATACCTCCGTATTCCCAGCTATCGAGCAGTACTTC. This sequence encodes CASSYTSVFPAIEQYF.

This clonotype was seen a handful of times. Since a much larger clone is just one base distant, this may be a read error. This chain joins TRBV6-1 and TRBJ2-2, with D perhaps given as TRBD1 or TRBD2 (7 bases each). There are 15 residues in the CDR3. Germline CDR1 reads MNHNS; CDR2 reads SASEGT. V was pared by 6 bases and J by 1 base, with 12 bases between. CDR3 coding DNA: TGTGCCAGCAGGGGGGGGACAGAGAACACCGGGGAGCTGTTTTTT. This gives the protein CASRGGTENTGELFF.

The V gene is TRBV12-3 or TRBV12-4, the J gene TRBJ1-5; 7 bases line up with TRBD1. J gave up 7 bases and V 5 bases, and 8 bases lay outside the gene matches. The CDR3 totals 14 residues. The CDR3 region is CASSQGQVKQPQHF. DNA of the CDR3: TGTGCCAGCAGTCAAGGACAGGTGAAACAGCCCCAGCATTTT.

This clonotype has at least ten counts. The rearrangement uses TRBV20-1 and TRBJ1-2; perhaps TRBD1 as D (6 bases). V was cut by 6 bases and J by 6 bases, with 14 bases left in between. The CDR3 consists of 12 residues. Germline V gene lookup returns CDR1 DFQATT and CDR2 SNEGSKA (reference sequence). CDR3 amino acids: CSAYTGSDGYTF. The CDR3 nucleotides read TGCAGTGCCTACACAGGGTCTGATGGCTACACCTTC.

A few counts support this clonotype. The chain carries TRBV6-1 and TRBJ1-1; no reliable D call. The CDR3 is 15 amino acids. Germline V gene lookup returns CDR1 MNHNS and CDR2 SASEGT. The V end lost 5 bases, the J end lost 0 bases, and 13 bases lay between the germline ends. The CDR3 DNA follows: TGTGCCAGCAGTCGAACCGGAACCCTGAACACTGAAGCTTTCTTT. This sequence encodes CASSRTGTLNTEAFF.

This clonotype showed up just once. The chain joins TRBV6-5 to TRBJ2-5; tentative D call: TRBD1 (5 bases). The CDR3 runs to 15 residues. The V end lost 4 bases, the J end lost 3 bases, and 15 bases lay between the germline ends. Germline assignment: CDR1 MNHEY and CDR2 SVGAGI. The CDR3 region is CASSLFPRREETQYF. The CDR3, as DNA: TGTGCCAGCAGTTTGTTCCCCCGCAGGGAAGAGACCCAGTACTTC.

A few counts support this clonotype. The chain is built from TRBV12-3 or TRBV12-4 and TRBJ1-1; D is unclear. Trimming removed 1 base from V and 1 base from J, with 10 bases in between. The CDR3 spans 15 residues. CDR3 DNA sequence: TGTGCCAGCAGTTTAGGTGGAAGCCAGAACACTGAAGCTTTCTTT. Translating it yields CASSLGGSQNTEAFF.

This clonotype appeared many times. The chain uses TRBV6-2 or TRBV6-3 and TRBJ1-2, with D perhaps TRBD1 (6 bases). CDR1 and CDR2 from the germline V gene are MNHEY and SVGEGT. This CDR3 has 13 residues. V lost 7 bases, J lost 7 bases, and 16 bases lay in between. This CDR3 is CASNDRTSGGYTF. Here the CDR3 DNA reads TGTGCCAGCAACGACAGGACCAGTGGTGGCTACACCTTC.

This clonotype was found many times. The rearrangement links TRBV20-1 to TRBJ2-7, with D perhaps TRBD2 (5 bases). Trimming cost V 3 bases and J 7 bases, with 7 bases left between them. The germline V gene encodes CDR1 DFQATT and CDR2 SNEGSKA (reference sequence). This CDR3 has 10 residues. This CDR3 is CSASRGEQYF. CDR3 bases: TGCAGTGCTAGTCGCGGGGAGCAGTACTTC.

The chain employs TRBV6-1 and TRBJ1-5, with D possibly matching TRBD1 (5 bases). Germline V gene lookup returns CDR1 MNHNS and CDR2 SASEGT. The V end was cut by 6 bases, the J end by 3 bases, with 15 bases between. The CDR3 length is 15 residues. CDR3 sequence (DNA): TGTGCCAGCAGCCTGGGACCCCTGGACAATCAGCCCCAGCATTTT. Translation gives CASSLGPLDNQPQHF.

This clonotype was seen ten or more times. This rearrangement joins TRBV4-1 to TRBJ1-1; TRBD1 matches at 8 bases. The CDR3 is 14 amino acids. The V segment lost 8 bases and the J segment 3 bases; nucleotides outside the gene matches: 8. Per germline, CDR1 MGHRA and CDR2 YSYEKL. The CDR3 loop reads CASLALDRDTEAFF. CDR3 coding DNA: TGCGCCAGCCTAGCTCTGGACAGGGACACTGAAGCTTTCTTT.

CDR3 in amino acids: CASSLDIYRGRTEAFF. CDR3 DNA: TGCGCCAGCAGCTTGGATATCTACAGGGGGCGAACTGAAGCTTTCTTT. The chain combines TRBV5-1 with TRBJ1-1, with 9 bases lining up with TRBD1. V shed 0 bases and J 5 bases; nucleotides not matched to a gene: 8. The CDR3 runs 16 residues. In germline, CDR1 is SGHRS, CDR2 YFSETQ.

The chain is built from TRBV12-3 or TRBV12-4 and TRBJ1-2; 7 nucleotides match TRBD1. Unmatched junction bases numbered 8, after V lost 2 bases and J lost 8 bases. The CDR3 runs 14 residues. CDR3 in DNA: TGTGCCAGCAGTTTAAGGGCGACAGGGTTCGGCTACACCTTC. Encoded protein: CASSLRATGFGYTF.

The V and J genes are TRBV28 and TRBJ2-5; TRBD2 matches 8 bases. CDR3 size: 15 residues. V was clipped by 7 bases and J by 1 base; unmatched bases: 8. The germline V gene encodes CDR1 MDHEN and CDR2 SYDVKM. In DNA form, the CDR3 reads TGTGCCAGCAAAAAACTAGCGGACCTCCAAGAGACCCAGTACTTC. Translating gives CASKKLADLQETQYF. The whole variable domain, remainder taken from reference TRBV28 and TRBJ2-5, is DVKVTQSSRYLVKRTGEKVFLECVQDMDHENMFWYRQDPGLGLRLIYFSYDVKMKEKGDIPEGYSVSREKKERFSLILESASTNQTSMYLCASKKLADLQETQYFGPGTRLLVL.

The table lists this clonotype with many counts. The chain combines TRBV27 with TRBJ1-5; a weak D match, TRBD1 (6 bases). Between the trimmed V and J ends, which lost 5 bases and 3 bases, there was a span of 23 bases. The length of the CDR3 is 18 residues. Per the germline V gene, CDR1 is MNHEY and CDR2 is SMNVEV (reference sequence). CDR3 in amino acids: CASSIGSMGGIINQPQHF. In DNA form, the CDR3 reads TGTGCCAGCAGTATAGGGAGTATGGGGGGCATCATCAATCAGCCCCAGCATTTT.

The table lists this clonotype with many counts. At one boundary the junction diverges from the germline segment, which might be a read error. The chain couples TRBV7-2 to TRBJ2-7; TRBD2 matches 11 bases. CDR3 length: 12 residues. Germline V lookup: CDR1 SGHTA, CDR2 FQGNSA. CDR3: CASSLMTSGASF. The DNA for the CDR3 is TGTGCCAGCAGCTTGATGACTAGCGGGGCTAGTTTC.

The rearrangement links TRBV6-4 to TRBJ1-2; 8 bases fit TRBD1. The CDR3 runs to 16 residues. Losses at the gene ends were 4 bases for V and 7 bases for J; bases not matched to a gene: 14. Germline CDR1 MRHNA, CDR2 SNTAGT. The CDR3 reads CASSASRQGNGVGYTF. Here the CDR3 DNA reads TGTGCCAGCAGTGCCTCCCGACAGGGGAACGGGGTTGGCTACACCTTC.

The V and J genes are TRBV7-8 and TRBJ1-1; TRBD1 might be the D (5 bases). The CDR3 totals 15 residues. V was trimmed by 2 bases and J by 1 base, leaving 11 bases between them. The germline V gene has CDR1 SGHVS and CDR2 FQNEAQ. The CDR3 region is CASSLRRQQNTEAFF. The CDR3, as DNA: TGTGCCAGCAGCTTACGAAGACAGCAGAACACTGAAGCTTTCTTT.

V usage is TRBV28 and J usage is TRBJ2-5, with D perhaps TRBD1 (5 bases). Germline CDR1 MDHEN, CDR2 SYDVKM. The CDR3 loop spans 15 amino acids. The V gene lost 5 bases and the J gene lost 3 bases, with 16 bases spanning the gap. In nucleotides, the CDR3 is TGTGCCAGCAGTCCTGGTCCCAGGGCAAAAGAGACCCAGTACTTC. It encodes CASSPGPRAKETQYF.

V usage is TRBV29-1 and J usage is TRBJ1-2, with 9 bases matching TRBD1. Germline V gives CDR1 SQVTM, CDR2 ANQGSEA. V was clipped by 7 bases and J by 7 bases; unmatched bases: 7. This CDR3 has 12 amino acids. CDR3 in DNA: TGCAGCGACCAGGACAGGGGAGTTGGCTACACCTTC. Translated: CSDQDRGVGYTF.